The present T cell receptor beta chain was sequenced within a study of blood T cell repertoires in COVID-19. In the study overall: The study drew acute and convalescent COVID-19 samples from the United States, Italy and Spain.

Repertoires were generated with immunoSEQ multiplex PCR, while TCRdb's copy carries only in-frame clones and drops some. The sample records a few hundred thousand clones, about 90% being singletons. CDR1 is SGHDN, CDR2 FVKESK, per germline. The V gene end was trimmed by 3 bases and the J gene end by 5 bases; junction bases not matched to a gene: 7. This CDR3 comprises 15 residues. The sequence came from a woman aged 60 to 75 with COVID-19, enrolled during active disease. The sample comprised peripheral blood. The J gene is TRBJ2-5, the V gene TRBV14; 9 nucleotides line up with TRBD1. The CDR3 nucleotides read TGTGCCAGCAGCCAGTACAGGGGGCCGCGGGAGACCCAGTACTTC. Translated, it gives CASSQYRGPRETQYF.